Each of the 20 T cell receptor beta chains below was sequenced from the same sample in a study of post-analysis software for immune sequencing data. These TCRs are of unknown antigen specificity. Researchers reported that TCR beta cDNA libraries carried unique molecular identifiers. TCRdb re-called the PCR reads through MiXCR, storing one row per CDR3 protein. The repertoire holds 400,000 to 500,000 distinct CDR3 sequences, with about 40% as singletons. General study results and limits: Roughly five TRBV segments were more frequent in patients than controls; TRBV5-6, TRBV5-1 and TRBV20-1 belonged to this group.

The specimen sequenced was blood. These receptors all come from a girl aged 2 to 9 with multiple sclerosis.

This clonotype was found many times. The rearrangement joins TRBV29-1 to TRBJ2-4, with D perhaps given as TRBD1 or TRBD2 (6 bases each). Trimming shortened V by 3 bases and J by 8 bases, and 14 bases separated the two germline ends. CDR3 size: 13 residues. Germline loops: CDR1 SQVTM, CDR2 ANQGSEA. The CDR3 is CSVDTGPGDIQYF. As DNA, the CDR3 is TGCAGCGTTGACACAGGGCCGGGAGACATTCAGTACTTC.

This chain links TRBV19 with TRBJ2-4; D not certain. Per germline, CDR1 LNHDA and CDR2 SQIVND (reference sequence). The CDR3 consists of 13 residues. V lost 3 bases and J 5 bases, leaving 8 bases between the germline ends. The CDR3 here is CASSIGIENIQYF. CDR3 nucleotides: TGTGCCAGTAGTATTGGGATAGAAAACATTCAGTACTTC.

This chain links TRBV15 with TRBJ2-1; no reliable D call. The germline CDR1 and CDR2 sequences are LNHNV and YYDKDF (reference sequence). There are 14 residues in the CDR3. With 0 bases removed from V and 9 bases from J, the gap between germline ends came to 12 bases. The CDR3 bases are TGTGCCACCAGCAGAGATAGGGCAGCCAGTGAGCAGTTCTTC. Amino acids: CATSRDRAASEQFF.

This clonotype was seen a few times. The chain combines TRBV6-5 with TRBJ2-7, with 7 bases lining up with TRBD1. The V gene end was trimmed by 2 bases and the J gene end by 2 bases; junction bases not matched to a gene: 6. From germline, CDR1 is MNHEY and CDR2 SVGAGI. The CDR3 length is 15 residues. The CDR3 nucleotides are TGTGCCAGCAGTTACGGGACAGCGAATCCCTACGAGCAGTACTTC. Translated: CASSYGTANPYEQYF.

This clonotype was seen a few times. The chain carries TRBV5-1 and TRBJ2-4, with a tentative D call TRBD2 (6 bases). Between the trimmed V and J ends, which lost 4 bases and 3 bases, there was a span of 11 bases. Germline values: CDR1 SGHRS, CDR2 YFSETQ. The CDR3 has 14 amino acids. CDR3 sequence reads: CASSLPEGKNIQYF. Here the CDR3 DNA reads TGCGCCAGCAGCCTCCCGGAGGGCAAAAACATTCAGTACTTC.

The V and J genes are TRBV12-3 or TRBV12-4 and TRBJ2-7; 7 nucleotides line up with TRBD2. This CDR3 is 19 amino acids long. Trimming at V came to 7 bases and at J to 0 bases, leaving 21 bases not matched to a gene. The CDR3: CASTTGGRGLIYTSYEQYF. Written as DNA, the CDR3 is TGTGCCAGCACCACCGGGGGGAGGGGACTTATCTATACCTCCTACGAGCAGTACTTC.

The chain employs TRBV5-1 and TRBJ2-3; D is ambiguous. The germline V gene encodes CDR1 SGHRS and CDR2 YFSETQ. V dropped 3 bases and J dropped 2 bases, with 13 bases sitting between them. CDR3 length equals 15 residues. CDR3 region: CASSSQDPLTDTQYF. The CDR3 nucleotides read TGCGCCAGCAGCTCTCAGGACCCACTCACAGATACGCAGTATTTT. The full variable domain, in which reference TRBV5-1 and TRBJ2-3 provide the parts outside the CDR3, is KAGVTQTPRYLIKTRGQQVTLSCSPISGHRSVSWYQQTPGQGLQFLFEYFSETQRNKGNFPGRFSGRQFSNSRSEMNVSTLELGDSALYLCASSSQDPLTDTQYFGPGTRLTVL.

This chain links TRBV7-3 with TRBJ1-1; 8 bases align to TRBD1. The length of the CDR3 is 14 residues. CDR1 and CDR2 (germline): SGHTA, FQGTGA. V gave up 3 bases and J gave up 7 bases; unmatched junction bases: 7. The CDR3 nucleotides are TGTGCCAGCAGCTTCAGGGGGCCGCCTGGTGAAGCTTTCTTT. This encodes CASSFRGPPGEAFF.

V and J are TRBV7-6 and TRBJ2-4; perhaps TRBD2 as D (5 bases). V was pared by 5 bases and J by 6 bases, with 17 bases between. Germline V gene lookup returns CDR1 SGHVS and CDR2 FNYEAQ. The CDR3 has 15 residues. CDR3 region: CASSPYGVEGNIQYF. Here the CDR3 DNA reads TGTGCCAGCAGCCCCTACGGCGTAGAGGGAAACATTCAGTACTTC.

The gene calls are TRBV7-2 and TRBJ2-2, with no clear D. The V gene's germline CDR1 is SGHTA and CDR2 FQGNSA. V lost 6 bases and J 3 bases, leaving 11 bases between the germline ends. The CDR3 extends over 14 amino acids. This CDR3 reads CASRSPTHTGELFF. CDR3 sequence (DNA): TGTGCCAGCAGATCCCCTACTCACACCGGGGAGCTGTTTTTT.

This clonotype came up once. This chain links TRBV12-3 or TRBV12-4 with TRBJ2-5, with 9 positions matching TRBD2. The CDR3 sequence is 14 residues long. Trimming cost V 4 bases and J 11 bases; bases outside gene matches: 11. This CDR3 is CASSSPGLASEQYF. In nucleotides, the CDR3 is TGTGCCAGCAGTTCTCCGGGACTAGCTTCAGAGCAGTACTTC.

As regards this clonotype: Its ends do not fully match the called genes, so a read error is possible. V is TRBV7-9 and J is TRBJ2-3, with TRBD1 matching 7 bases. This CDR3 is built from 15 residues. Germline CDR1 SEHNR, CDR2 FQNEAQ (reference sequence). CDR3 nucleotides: TGTGCCAGCAGCTTAATACGACAGGGTTCAGATACACAGTATTTT. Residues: CASSLIRQGSDTQYF.

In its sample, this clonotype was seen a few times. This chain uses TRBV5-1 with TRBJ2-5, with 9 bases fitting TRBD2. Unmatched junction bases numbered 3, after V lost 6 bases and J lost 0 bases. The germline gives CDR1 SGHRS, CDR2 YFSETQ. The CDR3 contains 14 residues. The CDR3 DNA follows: TGCGCCAGCACGAGCGGGGGGTACCAAGAGACCCAGTACTTC. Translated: CASTSGGYQETQYF.

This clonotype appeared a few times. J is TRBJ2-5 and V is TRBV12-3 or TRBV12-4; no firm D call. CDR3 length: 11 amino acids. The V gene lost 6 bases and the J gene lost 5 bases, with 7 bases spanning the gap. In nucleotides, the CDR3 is TGTGCCAGCAGGCAGCTCGAGACCCAGTACTTC. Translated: CASRQLETQYF.

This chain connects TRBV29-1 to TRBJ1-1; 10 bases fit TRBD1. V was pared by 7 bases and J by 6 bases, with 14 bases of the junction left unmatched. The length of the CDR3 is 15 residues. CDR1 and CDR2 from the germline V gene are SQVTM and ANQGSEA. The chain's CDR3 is CSAEGQGGAKSEAFF. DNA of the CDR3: TGCAGCGCCGAAGGACAGGGGGGTGCTAAGTCTGAAGCTTTCTTT.

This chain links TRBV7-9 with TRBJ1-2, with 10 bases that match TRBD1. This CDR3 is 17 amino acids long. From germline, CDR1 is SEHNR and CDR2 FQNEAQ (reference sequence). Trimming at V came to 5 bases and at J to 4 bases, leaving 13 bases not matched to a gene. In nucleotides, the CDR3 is TGTGCCAGCAGCGGAGCCGGGACAGGGGTGTCGGGCTATGGCTACACCTTC. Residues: CASSGAGTGVSGYGYTF.

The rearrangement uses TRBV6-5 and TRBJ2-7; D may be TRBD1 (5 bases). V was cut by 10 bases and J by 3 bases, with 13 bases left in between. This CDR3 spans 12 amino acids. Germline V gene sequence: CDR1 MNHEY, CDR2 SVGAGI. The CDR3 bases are TGTGCCACTAAGTCAGGGCGCTACGAGCAGTACTTC. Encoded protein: CATKSGRYEQYF.

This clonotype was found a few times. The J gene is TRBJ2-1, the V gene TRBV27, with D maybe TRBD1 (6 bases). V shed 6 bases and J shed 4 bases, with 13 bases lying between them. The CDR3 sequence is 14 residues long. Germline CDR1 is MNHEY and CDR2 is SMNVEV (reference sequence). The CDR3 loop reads CASSLARGYNEQFF. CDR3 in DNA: TGTGCCAGCAGCCTGGCCAGGGGATACAATGAGCAGTTCTTC.

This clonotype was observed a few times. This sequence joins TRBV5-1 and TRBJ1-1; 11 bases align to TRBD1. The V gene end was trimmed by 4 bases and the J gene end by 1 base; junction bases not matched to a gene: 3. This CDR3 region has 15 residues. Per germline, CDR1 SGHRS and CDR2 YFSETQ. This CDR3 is CASSRTGGENTEAFF. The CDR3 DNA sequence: TGCGCCAGCAGCCGGACAGGGGGCGAGAACACTGAAGCTTTCTTT.

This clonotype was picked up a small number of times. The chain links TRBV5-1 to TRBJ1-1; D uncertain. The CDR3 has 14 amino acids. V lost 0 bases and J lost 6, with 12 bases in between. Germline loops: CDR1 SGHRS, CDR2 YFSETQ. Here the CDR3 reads CASSLVGAGAEAFF. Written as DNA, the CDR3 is TGCGCCAGCAGCTTGGTTGGCGCAGGCGCTGAAGCTTTCTTT.